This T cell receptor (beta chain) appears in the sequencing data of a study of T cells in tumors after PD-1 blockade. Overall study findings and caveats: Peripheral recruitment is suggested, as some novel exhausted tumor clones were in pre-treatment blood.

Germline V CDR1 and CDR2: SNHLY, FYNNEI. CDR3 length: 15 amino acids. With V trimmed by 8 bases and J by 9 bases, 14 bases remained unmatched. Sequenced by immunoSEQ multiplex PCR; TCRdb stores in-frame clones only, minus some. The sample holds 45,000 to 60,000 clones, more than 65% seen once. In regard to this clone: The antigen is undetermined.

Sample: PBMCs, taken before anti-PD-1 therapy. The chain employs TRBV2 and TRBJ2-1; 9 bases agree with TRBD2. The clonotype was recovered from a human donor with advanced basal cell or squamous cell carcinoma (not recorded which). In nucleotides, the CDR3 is TGTGCCAGCGCATTCCGGGCGGGGGGGCGTGGTGAGCAGTTCTTC. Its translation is CASAFRAGGRGEQFF.